Listed below are T cell receptor beta chains from one sample, sequenced in a study of blood T cell repertoires in COVID-19. TCRdb's table, derived via immunoSEQ multiplex PCR, lists solely in-frame clones and lacks some. The sample contains around 250,000 clones, approximately 90% of which appear only once. The specimen was peripheral blood. The receptors here all came from a woman aged 30 to 39 with active or convalescent COVID-19. The conserved cysteine and the conserved F or W are not part of the CDR3 here. A D gene is named only where the DNA matches it firmly.

length,D,J,V,CDR3
15,TRBD1,TRBJ1-5,TRBV18,ASSPRTGPFSNQPQH
12,-,TRBJ1-1,TRBV7-9,ASSSDQGYSEAF
10,-,TRBJ2-7,TRBV30,AWRRGLGEQY
15,TRBD1,TRBJ2-5,TRBV24-1,ATSDLGQGGLRETQY
11,-,TRBJ2-1,TRBV24-1,ATSDTGSNEQF
13,TRBD1,TRBJ2-2,TRBV6-5,AVGDRGTNTGELF
11,-,TRBJ1-3,TRBV7-9,ASSSWAENTIY
14,-,TRBJ2-1,TRBV4-3,ASSQDGGRGTNEQF
12,-,TRBJ2-3,TRBV5-1,ASSSDGGAGTQY
14,TRBD1,TRBJ1-3,TRBV10-3,AISESARGTGNTIY
13,TRBD2,TRBJ2-5,TRBV6-5,ASRAPSGGAETQY
11,-,TRBJ2-1,TRBV11-3,ASSLVEGDEQF
14,TRBD1,TRBJ1-6,TRBV19,ASSPRGTGPNSPLH
12,-,TRBJ1-3,TRBV28,ASSLTRGGNTIY
13,-,TRBJ1-1,TRBV5-1,ASSLRYRGNTEAF
13,-,TRBJ1-2,TRBV28,ASSFAGRITYGYT
13,-,TRBJ2-1,TRBV11-2,ASSLVTFRGTEQF
15,-,TRBJ1-1,TRBV27,ASSLSRRAGPNTEAF
12,-,TRBJ1-4,TRBV5-1,ASGDSVNREKLF
12,-,TRBJ1-2,TRBV7-6,ASSPRERVGGYT
15,TRBD1,TRBJ2-5,TRBV5-4,ASSLPGQGPFKETQY
14,-,TRBJ2-2,TRBV5-1,ASSHTGSFNTGELF
12,-,TRBJ2-5,TRBV6-5,ASSSLPTGETQY
14,TRBD1,TRBJ1-2,TRBV18,ASSLSQGDWAYGYT
13,TRBD1,TRBJ1-4,TRBV28,ASSQDRRFNEKLF
11,-,TRBJ2-7,TRBV18,ASSQTGAYEQY
12,TRBD1,TRBJ2-2,TRBV10-3,AITRDRYTGELF
11,-,TRBJ2-4,TRBV24-1,ATSGEAKNIQY
12,-,TRBJ2-1,TRBV5-1,ASSRGQSNNEQF
15,-,TRBJ1-5,TRBV18,ASSPGVMDRTNQPQH
13,-,TRBJ1-1,TRBV18,ASSRLRTPNTEAF
13,-,TRBJ1-1,TRBV27,ASSFGPEGNTEAF
15,-,TRBJ1-3,TRBV9,ASSVSGDAHSGNTIY
15,-,TRBJ1-4,TRBV18,ASSPSGGTATNEKLF
10,-,TRBJ1-2,TRBV7-2,ASSLSSYGYT
13,TRBD2,TRBJ2-2,TRBV19,ASSSPGGITGELF
13,-,TRBJ2-7,TRBV7-2,ASSLKGGENYEQY
14,-,TRBJ1-2,TRBV9,ASSVEFGGRNYGYT
14,-,TRBJ2-3,TRBV3-1/TRBV3-2,ASSLQWSPSTDTQY
14,TRBD1,TRBJ1-6,TRBV30,AWSTGETIYNSPLH
11,-,TRBJ1-1,TRBV29-1,SVGGVVRTEAF
14,TRBD1,TRBJ2-2,TRBV9,ASSPRRTGGIGELF